This T cell receptor (beta chain) was identified in a study of early T cells in non-severe SARS-CoV-2 infection. This clonotype was observed a handful of times. TCRdb re-called the 5' RACE reads through MiXCR, storing one row per CDR3 protein. The data show some 80,000 distinct CDR3 sequences, around 5% seen once. The sample was whole blood, taken at baseline. The clonotype originates from an adult who was a healthcare worker with PCR-confirmed SARS-CoV-2 infection or an uninfected control (not recorded which).

CDR3 loop: CASSYAPGQNYEQYF. The CDR3 nucleotides read TGTGCCAGCAGTTACGCCCCGGGACAGAACTACGAGCAGTACTTC. The chain has TRBV6-5 and TRBJ2-7; 7 nucleotides align to TRBD1. From germline, CDR1 is MNHEY and CDR2 SVGAGI. V shed 2 bases, J shed 3 bases, and the junction held 7 bases outside the gene matches. The CDR3 is 15 amino acids.